Each of the 12 T cell receptor beta chains below was sequenced from the same sample in a study of beta chain features in type 1 diabetes. Study-wide results and limits: TCRB CDR3s were moderately but significantly shorter in Type 1 diabetes patients in all four CD4+ subsets.

Sequencing targeted expressed TCRB transcripts, as all isolated RNA had been reverse transcribed. Repertoires were generated with immunoSEQ multiplex PCR, while TCRdb's copy carries only in-frame clones and drops some. The profile covers about 650,000 clones, with roughly 12% appearing a single time and around 0.12% taken by the ten largest. Antigen specificity for these receptors is unknown. Specimen: naive CD4+ T cells from blood. Source of these receptors: a young man with type 1 diabetes.

This rearrangement joins TRBV2 to TRBJ2-1; D possibly corresponds to TRBD2 (5 bases). The CDR3 has 13 amino acids. Trimming cost V 2 bases and J 9 bases, with 11 bases left between them. Germline V gene lookup returns CDR1 SNHLY and CDR2 FYNNEI. The CDR3 sequence: CASSEMRDGEQFF. CDR3 nucleotides: TGTGCCAGCAGTGAAATGAGGGATGGTGAGCAGTTCTTC. The variable domain in full, completed from reference TRBV2 and TRBJ2-1, reads EPEVTQTPSHQVTQMGQEVILRCVPISNHLYFYWYRQILGQKVEFLVSFYNNEISEKSEIFDDQFSVERPDGSNFTLKIRSTKLEDSAMYFCASSEMRDGEQFFGPGTRLTVL.

The CDR3 spells CATSRGGPYTDTQYF. The DNA of the CDR3 is TGTGCCACCAGCAGAGGGGGGCCATACACAGATACGCAGTATTTT. The V and J genes are TRBV15 and TRBJ2-3; the D gene is possibly TRBD1 (6 bases). The CDR3 has 15 residues. Germline CDR1 is LNHNV and CDR2 is YYDKDF (reference sequence). Trimming cost V 1 base and J 2 bases, with 10 bases left between them.

The V and J genes are TRBV6-1 and TRBJ1-5; D call uncertain. V was cut by 4 bases and J by 2 bases, with 21 bases left in between. CDR3 length equals 18 residues. The germline gives CDR1 MNHNS, CDR2 SASEGT. CDR3 DNA sequence: TGTGCCAGCAGTGCGCGACACCTCGCTAAGGACGGCAATCAGCCCCAGCATTTT. This encodes CASSARHLAKDGNQPQHF.

The rearrangement links TRBV6-6 to TRBJ2-2; TRBD1 matches at 9 bases. The germline CDR1 and CDR2 sequences are MNHNY and SVGAGI (reference sequence). This CDR3 is built from 15 residues. With 7 bases clipped from V and 7 bases from J, the junction kept 10 bases outside the gene matches. The CDR3 bases are TGTGCCAGCACCTCGCCGGGACAGGGTAACGGGGAGCTGTTTTTT. Translated: CASTSPGQGNGELFF.

The CDR3 is CASSLAPDTLSYEQYF. As DNA, the CDR3 is TGCGCCAGCAGCTTGGCCCCGGACACGCTATCCTACGAGCAGTACTTC. The V and J genes are TRBV5-1 and TRBJ2-7, with a tentative D call TRBD1 (5 bases). Germline CDR1 SGHRS, CDR2 YFSETQ. CDR3 length: 16 amino acids. The V end lost 0 bases, the J end lost 1 base, and 14 bases lay between the germline ends.

The CDR3 reads CASSPGLAGGTDTQYF. CDR3 DNA sequence: TGTGCCAGCAGCCCGGGACTAGCGGGGGGAACAGATACGCAGTATTTT. The chain carries TRBV7-8 and TRBJ2-3, with 15 bases matching TRBD2. Germline lookup yields CDR1 SGHVS and CDR2 FQNEAQ. V trimming: 5 bases; J trimming: 3 bases; junction bases outside the gene matches: 3. The CDR3 is 16 amino acids.

V and J are TRBV7-2 and TRBJ2-1; D possibly matches TRBD1 or TRBD2 (5 bases each). CDR3 length: 15 amino acids. V was trimmed by 1 base and J by 5 bases, leaving 12 bases between them. Germline-derived CDR1 and CDR2 are SGHTA and FQGNSA. As DNA, the CDR3 is TGTGCCAGCAGCTTAGAATGGGACGTCAACAATGAGCAGTTCTTC. Protein product: CASSLEWDVNNEQFF. The entire variable domain, with the rest obtained from reference TRBV7-2 and TRBJ2-1, is as follows: GAGVSQSPSNKVTEKGKDVELRCDPISGHTALYWYRQSLGQGLEFLIYFQGNSAPDKSGLPSDRFSAERTGGSVSTLTIQRTQQEDSAVYLCASSLEWDVNNEQFFGPGTRLTVL.

The rearrangement links TRBV6-1 to TRBJ2-1, with 11 bases identical to TRBD2. Germline assignment: CDR1 MNHNS and CDR2 SASEGT. The CDR3 runs to 16 residues. Germline trimming cut 1 base from V and 5 bases from J; bases unmatched to any gene: 4. The CDR3 here is CASSEVGTSGNNEQFF. The DNA of the CDR3 is TGTGCCAGCAGTGAAGTAGGGACTAGCGGTAACAATGAGCAGTTCTTC.

V gene TRBV28 combines with J gene TRBJ2-7; D may be TRBD1 (5 bases). The CDR3 consists of 15 residues. V dropped 5 bases and J dropped 2 bases, with 16 bases sitting between them. CDR1 and CDR2 (germline): MDHEN, SYDVKM. This chain's CDR3 is CASSPNLGPAYEQYF. The DNA for the CDR3 is TGTGCCAGCAGTCCCAACCTGGGGCCGGCCTACGAGCAGTACTTC. Filled out from reference TRBV28 and TRBJ2-7, the complete variable domain reads DVKVTQSSRYLVKRTGEKVFLECVQDMDHENMFWYRQDPGLGLRLIYFSYDVKMKEKGDIPEGYSVSREKKERFSLILESASTNQTSMYLCASSPNLGPAYEQYFGPGTRLTVT.

This clone came up a few times. The rearrangement links TRBV25-1 to TRBJ1-1; D is possibly TRBD1 (6 bases). Trimming cost V 3 bases and J 4 bases, with 15 bases left between them. This CDR3 has 15 amino acids. Germline CDR1 and CDR2: MGHDK and SYGVNS. The CDR3 sequence is CASSDVGGLGTEAFF. CDR3 in DNA: TGTGCCAGCAGTGATGTTGGGGGGCTGGGCACTGAAGCTTTCTTT.

The chain employs TRBV7-9 and TRBJ2-7; 8 positions agree with TRBD1. The CDR3 is made up of 17 amino acids. V shed 5 bases and J 1 base; nucleotides not matched to a gene: 13. CDR1 and CDR2 (germline): SEHNR, FQNEAQ (reference sequence). CDR3 in DNA: TGTGCCAGCAGCCCTGGCTCCCGGGACAGGTTTTCCTACGAGCAGTACTTC. It encodes CASSPGSRDRFSYEQYF.

V gene TRBV18 combines with J gene TRBJ2-3; TRBD1 is a possible D gene (5 bases). This CDR3 contains 15 residues. Trimming pared 3 bases from V and 6 bases from J, leaving 16 bases between. Germline assignment: CDR1 KGHSH and CDR2 LQKENI. The CDR3 bases are TGTGCCAGCTCACCGGGCAGGGCGGTTCGGGATACGCAGTATTTT. Translating it yields CASSPGRAVRDTQYF.